This TCR beta chain comes out of a study of blood T cell repertoires in COVID-19. Germline V CDR1 and CDR2: MNHEY, SVGAGI. The CDR3 spans 13 residues. Trimming took off 7 bases at V and 1 base at J, with 10 bases between the two ends. Clones were read by immunoSEQ multiplex PCR, and TCRdb kept only the in-frame ones, dropping some. The sample consists of roughly 100,000 clones, around 90% of them appearing once. The receptor was derived from a woman in her forties or fifties with COVID-19, enrolled during active disease. The gene calls are TRBV6-5 and TRBJ1-1; the D is unclear. Sequences were obtained from peripheral blood. This CDR3 is CASTSVGNTEAFF. CDR3 coding DNA: TGTGCCAGCACCTCGGTCGGGAACACTGAAGCTTTCTTT.